The rows below give T cell receptor beta chains drawn from one sample of a study of blood T cells in healthy people across ages. TCRdb processed the 5' RACE reads anew with MiXCR; each CDR3 protein has one entry. The sample comprises roughly 550,000 distinct CDR3 sequences, about 24% of which are singletons, and 8.7% rests with the top ten. The same data also contributed to another study, on T cells of mothers and their children.

The material sequenced was blood. These receptors were obtained from a boy aged 5-17 years in good health. CDR3s include the opening cysteine and the closing phenylalanine or tryptophan. The D gene is left open where the match is weak. Clone size is shown for a subset of rows, as once, few, many or a class of expanded clone.

D | size | J | V | CDR3 | DNA
TRBD2 | NA | TRBJ2-7 | TRBV4-3 | CASSQDKREVYYEQYF | TGCGCCAGCAGCCAAGACAAGCGGGAGGTTTACTACGAGCAGTACTTC
TRBD1 | NA | TRBJ2-7 | TRBV27 | CASSPGTGGRREQYF | TGTGCCAGCAGTCCGGGGACAGGGGGCAGGAGAGAGCAGTACTTC
NA | few | TRBJ1-1 | TRBV19 | CASGLVGNTEAFF | TGTGCCAGCGGGCTGGTTGGGAACACTGAAGCTTTCTTT
NA | NA | TRBJ1-1 | TRBV10-3 | CAISEGQHTEAFF | TGTGCCATCAGTGAGGGACAGCACACTGAAGCTTTCTTT
TRBD1 | NA | TRBJ1-4 | TRBV20-1 | CSARDRGEEKLFF | TGCAGTGCTCGGGACAGGGGGGAAGAAAAACTGTTTTTT
TRBD1 | few | TRBJ1-2 | TRBV12-3/TRBV12-4 | CASRPGGAAGYTF | TGTGCCAGCAGACCAGGGGGCGCGGCTGGCTACACCTTC
NA | NA | TRBJ2-2 | TRBV20-1 | CSARDSPGQGAGELFF | TGCAGTGCTAGAGATTCCCCGGGACAAGGCGCCGGGGAGCTGTTTTTT
TRBD1 | NA | TRBJ2-5 | TRBV27 | CASSGRTGLQETQYF | TGTGCCAGCAGTGGAAGGACAGGACTCCAAGAGACCCAGTACTTC
NA | NA | TRBJ2-7 | TRBV24-1 | CATSDATSSYEQYF | TGTGCCACCAGTGATGCTACAAGCTCCTACGAGCAGTACTTC
NA | NA | TRBJ2-7 | TRBV3-1 | CASSQEQVTYEQYF | TGTGCCAGCAGCCAAGAACAGGTTACCTACGAGCAGTACTTC
NA | NA | TRBJ2-3 | TRBV11-3 | CASSLDEYTDTQYF | TGTGCCAGCAGCTTAGACGAATACACAGATACGCAGTATTTT
TRBD2 | NA | TRBJ2-5 | TRBV9 | CASSPNGLAGETQYF | TGTGCCAGCAGCCCAAACGGACTAGCGGGGGAGACCCAGTACTTC
TRBD2 | few | TRBJ2-5 | TRBV13 | CASSPSGGALVETQYF | TGTGCCAGCAGTCCCAGCGGGGGGGCTTTGGTTGAGACCCAGTACTTC
TRBD1 | NA | TRBJ2-5 | TRBV25-1 | CASSTLGGTGDSETQYF | TGTGCCAGCAGTACCCTAGGGGGGACAGGGGATTCGGAGACCCAGTACTTC
NA | NA | TRBJ2-2 | TRBV20-1 | CSAPLFGTDTGELFF | TGCAGTGCCCCGCTATTTGGTACCGACACCGGGGAGCTGTTTTTT
NA | many | TRBJ2-7 | TRBV4-3 | CASSQDPPSEQYF | TGCGCCAGCAGCCAAGACCCCCCTTCCGAGCAGTACTTC
NA | NA | TRBJ1-1 | TRBV9 | CASSVVDSPNTEAFF | TGTGCCAGCAGCGTAGTCGACAGTCCGAACACTGAAGCTTTCTTT
TRBD2 | NA | TRBJ2-3 | TRBV11-1 | CATGTSGETDTQYF | TGTGCCACCGGGACTAGCGGGGAGACAGATACGCAGTATTTT
TRBD2 | NA | TRBJ2-2 | TRBV29-1 | CSARQRIAGADTGELFF | TGCAGCGCCCGACAGAGAATAGCGGGAGCGGACACCGGGGAGCTGTTTTTT
TRBD1 | many | TRBJ2-1 | TRBV14 | CASSRVPGQGDNEQFF | TGTGCCAGCAGCCGAGTCCCGGGACAGGGGGACAATGAGCAGTTCTTC
NA | many | TRBJ2-5 | TRBV15 | CATSRDLGEETQYF | TGTGCCACCAGCAGAGATCTGGGGGAAGAGACCCAGTACTTC
NA | NA | TRBJ2-5 | TRBV20-1 | CSARVGGRQETQYF | TGCAGTGCTAGGGTTGGGGGGCGCCAAGAGACCCAGTACTTC
NA | NA | TRBJ1-5 | TRBV28 | CASSLPTDNQPQHF | TGTGCCAGCAGCTTACCGACTGACAATCAGCCCCAGCATTTT
NA | NA | TRBJ2-7 | TRBV29-1 | CSVVPDQYEQYF | TGCAGCGTCGTACCGGACCAATACGAGCAGTACTTC
NA | NA | TRBJ1-2 | TRBV13 | CASSLGLGILRRWRYTF | TGTGCCAGCAGCTTAGGCCTGGGGATACTCCGACGATGGCGGTACACCTTC
NA | NA | TRBJ1-1 | TRBV11-1 | CASSFMAYTEAFF | TGTGCCAGCAGCTTCATGGCGTACACTGAAGCTTTCTTT
NA | once | TRBJ2-3 | TRBV12-3/TRBV12-4 | CASSFSRGEQDTQYF | TGTGCCAGCAGTTTCAGTAGAGGGGAGCAAGATACGCAGTATTTT
TRBD1 | few | TRBJ1-6 | TRBV6-1 | CASGSNRQGHLRYDSPLHF | TGTGCCAGCGGATCGAACCGACAGGGTCACCTGAGATACGATTCACCCCTCCACTTT